A single sample gave rise to the 5 T cell receptor beta chains below, sequenced in a study of lymphopenia after photon versus proton radiotherapy (dated by TCRdb to the late 2010s). The library was generated by the immunoSEQ multiplex PCR assay. In TCRdb, the immuneACCESS table is reduced to in-frame sequences with V and J assigned. These tables do not hold every clone; where another copy was compared, an unresolved V gene accounts for under half, and the others remain unexplained. The sample data list 25,000 to 35,000 clones, and 80% to 90% of these were observed just once. The ten largest clones take up roughly 50% of the sample. The input for sequencing was peripheral blood, taken from a patient treated with proton-based radiotherapy. The receptors originated from a woman in her sixties with cholangiocarcinoma. Some clones in this sample may be carry-over from other donors' samples.

The gene calls are TRBV9 and TRBJ2-1; D not resolved. This CDR3 has 16 amino acids. Germline lookup yields CDR1 SGDLS and CDR2 YYNGEE. V shed 3 bases and J shed 0 bases, with 13 bases lying between them. This chain's CDR3 is CASSAFGPSSYNEQFF. DNA of the CDR3: TGTGCCAGCAGCGCTTTCGGACCGAGCTCCTACAATGAGCAGTTCTTC.

The chain joins TRBV19 to TRBJ1-2, with D unresolved. CDR1 is LNHDA, CDR2 SQIVND, per germline (reference sequence). The CDR3 is made up of 11 amino acids. Trimming left V 7 bases short and J 7 bases short, with 10 bases between. The chain's CDR3 is CASTEGGGYTF. Written as DNA, the CDR3 is TGTGCCAGTACTGAGGGTGGTGGCTACACCTTC.

J is TRBJ1-5 and V is TRBV7-9; the D is unclear. This CDR3 comprises 14 residues. Germline CDR1 and CDR2: SEHNR and FQNEAQ (reference sequence). V was pared by 4 bases and J by 0 bases, with 7 bases between. CDR3 coding DNA: TGTGCCAGCAGCTCTAGGGATAGCAATCAGCCCCAGCATTTT. Translation gives CASSSRDSNQPQHF.

The V call is TRBV7-6, the J call TRBJ2-2, with a weak D call TRBD2 (6 bases). This CDR3 is 15 amino acids long. Germline V gives CDR1 SGHVS, CDR2 FNYEAQ. The germline V and J ends were trimmed by 4 bases and 4 bases, with 13 bases remaining between them. In nucleotides, the CDR3 is TGTGCCAGCAGCTCACGGGACGGGGGCACCGGGGAGCTGTTTTTT. Translation gives CASSSRDGGTGELFF.

This chain uses TRBV7-9 with TRBJ1-2; 9 nucleotides line up with TRBD1. The V gene end was trimmed by 5 bases and the J gene end by 4 bases; junction bases not matched to a gene: 11. This CDR3 contains 16 residues. Germline CDR1 SEHNR, CDR2 FQNEAQ (reference sequence). Written as DNA, the CDR3 is TGTGCCAGCAGCCCAAGACAGACAGGGGGGATCTATGGCTACACCTTC. It yields the protein CASSPRQTGGIYGYTF.